The 18 T cell receptor beta chains listed next were all sequenced from one sample in a study of OX40 agonist ivuxolimab in advanced cancers. To prepare the library, the immunoSEQ multiplex PCR assay was applied. TCRdb's version of the immuneACCESS table is confined to in-frame rearrangements and falls short of the full clone set. An unresolved V gene accounts for under half of the shortfall where checked; the remainder is of unknown origin. For this sample there are about 79,000 clones; about 88% appear just once. Of the sample, about 4% falls within the top ten clones. The sample in question was CD4+ or CD8+ T cells sorted from blood, obtained in a trial of the OX40 agonist ivuxolimab. The receptor source for this set is an adult with an advanced solid tumor such as melanoma, head and neck, liver or kidney cancer.

The chain uses TRBV11-3 and TRBJ2-5; the D is unclear. V lost 5 bases, J lost 3 bases, and 13 bases lay in between. The CDR3 totals 14 residues. CDR1 and CDR2 from the germline V gene are SGHNT and YENEEA. The CDR3 nucleotides read TGTGCCAGCAGCCCCCACCGGACGGAAGAGACCCAGTACTTC. It is translated as CASSPHRTEETQYF.

The V call is TRBV4-1, the J call TRBJ2-7; TRBD2 aligns across 10 bases. The trim removed 4 bases at V and 3 bases at J, leaving 18 bases unmatched. Germline CDR1 is MGHRA and CDR2 is YSYEKL. The CDR3 runs 19 residues. CDR3 DNA: TGCGCCAGCAGCCCCGTCCTTGGTGGGCTAGCGGGAGACCGCTACGAGCAGTACTTC. It is translated as CASSPVLGGLAGDRYEQYF.

This sequence joins TRBV6-1 and TRBJ2-7; tentatively, D is TRBD1 or TRBD2 (5 bases each). V was pared by 6 bases and J by 3 bases, with 15 bases between. Germline CDR1 and CDR2: MNHNS and SASEGT. The CDR3 sequence is 14 residues long. The CDR3 bases are TGTGCCAGCAGAAGCCGGGACGGAGGCTACGAGCAGTACTTC. Translated: CASRSRDGGYEQYF.

This chain joins TRBV11-3 and TRBJ2-7; D is undetermined. The CDR3 spans 15 residues. Per the germline V gene, CDR1 is SGHNT and CDR2 is YENEEA. V was clipped by 2 bases and J by 2 bases, with 13 bases between them. The CDR3 here is CASSLYPTSPYEQYF. For the CDR3, the DNA is TGTGCCAGCAGCTTATACCCGACGAGCCCCTACGAGCAGTACTTC.

The J gene is TRBJ2-2, the V gene TRBV9; D possibly corresponds to TRBD1 (5 bases). V lost 0 bases and J lost 7, with 13 bases in between. The length of the CDR3 is 15 residues. Looked up from germline, CDR1 is SGDLS and CDR2 is YYNGEE. CDR3 sequence (DNA): TGTGCCAGCAGCGTAGTTCCAGGGCCTGTCGGGGAGCTGTTTTTT. Translated: CASSVVPGPVGELFF.

The CDR3 spells CSVERQGGTDTQYF. CDR3 nucleotides: TGCAGCGTTGAAAGGCAGGGGGGAACAGATACGCAGTATTTT. The gene calls are TRBV29-1 and TRBJ2-3; a weak D match, TRBD1 (7 bases). The CDR3 extends over 14 amino acids. Trimming stripped 2 bases from V and 3 bases from J, with 12 bases between. Per the germline V gene, CDR1 is SQVTM and CDR2 is ANQGSEA.

This chain uses TRBV19 with TRBJ2-7; D is tentatively TRBD1 or TRBD2 (5 bases each). The length of the CDR3 is 16 residues. Trimming took off 6 bases at V and 3 bases at J, with 21 bases between the two ends. Germline CDR1 LNHDA, CDR2 SQIVND (reference sequence). The CDR3 nucleotides are TGTGCCAGTAGCAAAGGAGGAGCAGGGATAAGCTACGAGCAGTACTTC. Translated, it gives CASSKGGAGISYEQYF.

The chain couples TRBV7-8 to TRBJ2-1; TRBD1 agrees at 7 bases. Germline values: CDR1 SGHVS, CDR2 FQNEAQ. CDR3 length equals 16 residues. V gave up 5 bases and J gave up 0 bases; unmatched junction bases: 7. The CDR3 DNA reads TGTGCCAGCAGCCCAGGGGCAGGGGGCTCCTACAATGAGCAGTTCTTC. Translation: CASSPGAGGSYNEQFF.

Only a few counts were recorded for this clone. The rearrangement joins TRBV19 to TRBJ2-1; 9 bases are a match to TRBD2. The V segment lost 6 bases and the J segment 8 bases; nucleotides outside the gene matches: 8. The germline V gene has CDR1 LNHDA and CDR2 SQIVND (reference sequence). CDR3 length: 14 residues. CDR3 coding DNA: TGTGCCAGTAGCCTAGCGGGACCATTCGATGAGCAGTTCTTC. Protein: CASSLAGPFDEQFF. The complete variable domain, with remaining parts taken from reference TRBV19 and TRBJ2-1, reads DGGITQSPKYLFRKEGQNVTLSCEQNLNHDAMYWYRQDPGQGLRLIYYSQIVNDFQKGDIAEGYSVSREKKESFPLTVTSAQKNPTAFYLCASSLAGPFDEQFFGPGTRLTVL.

The V gene is TRBV16, the J gene TRBJ2-1; D perhaps matches TRBD2 (6 bases). Trimming cost V 3 bases and J 7 bases, with 22 bases left between them. This CDR3 comprises 17 residues. Germline V lookup: CDR1 KGHSY, CDR2 FQNENV. The CDR3 spells CASSQGLGLRLSNEQFF. The CDR3, as DNA: TGTGCCAGCAGCCAGGGACTTGGCTTACGTCTTTCTAATGAGCAGTTCTTC.

The rearrangement joins TRBV6-1 to TRBJ1-1; possibly TRBD1 for D (5 bases). CDR3 length: 13 amino acids. Germline loops: CDR1 MNHNS, CDR2 SASEGT. Between the trimmed V and J ends, which lost 5 bases and 4 bases, there was a span of 11 bases. The CDR3 sequence: CASSLQGITEAFF. The CDR3 DNA reads as TGTGCCAGCAGTCTTCAGGGTATCACTGAAGCTTTCTTT.

The chain employs TRBV7-7 and TRBJ2-5, with 11 bases lining up with TRBD2. The CDR3 runs to 14 residues. Germline V gene data show CDR1 as SSHAT and CDR2 as FNYEAQ (reference sequence). CDR3 sequence reads: CASGPGLAEETQYF. CDR3 nucleotide sequence: TGTGCTAGCGGACCGGGACTAGCGGAAGAGACCCAGTACTTC.

This sequence joins TRBV7-2 and TRBJ1-5; D uncertain. This CDR3 has 15 amino acids. CDR1 and CDR2 from the germline V gene are SGHTA and FQGNSA. V was trimmed by 4 bases and J by 4 bases, leaving 14 bases between them. CDR3 loop: CASSSEPGQNQPQHF. The CDR3 bases are TGTGCCAGCAGCTCTGAACCGGGTCAAAATCAGCCCCAGCATTTT.

The sample holds a few counts of this clone. The gene calls are TRBV11-3 and TRBJ2-2, with D unresolved. The CDR3 extends over 13 amino acids. Germline loops: CDR1 SGHNT, CDR2 YENEEA. The V gene lost 5 bases and the J gene lost 0 bases, with 4 bases spanning the gap. For the CDR3, the DNA is TGTGCCAGCAGCCCGCCGAACACCGGGGAGCTGTTTTTT. This codes for CASSPPNTGELFF.

Only one count was recorded for this clone. The rearrangement links TRBV29-1 to TRBJ1-1, with D possibly TRBD1 on 5 matching bases. Germline lookup yields CDR1 SQVTM and CDR2 ANQGSEA. The CDR3 is 12 residues long. V lost 4 bases, J lost 7 bases, and 13 bases lay in between. CDR3 DNA sequence: TGCAGCGTTGGTCAGGGTCCCGGTGAAGCTTTCTTT. Translating gives CSVGQGPGEAFF.

The rearrangement joins TRBV29-1 to TRBJ1-1; a possible D gene is TRBD1 (5 bases). CDR3 length: 13 amino acids. V gave up 6 bases and J gave up 3 bases, with 14 bases separating them. From germline, CDR1 is SQVTM and CDR2 ANQGSEA. CDR3 protein: CSVSGTLYTEAFF. The CDR3 coding sequence is TGCAGCGTATCCGGGACCCTATACACTGAAGCTTTCTTT.

The V call is TRBV7-8, the J call TRBJ2-7; D gene ambiguous. Germline V gene data show CDR1 as SGHVS and CDR2 as FQNEAQ. This CDR3 region has 13 residues. V shed 2 bases and J shed 2 bases, with 7 bases lying between them. The CDR3 here is CASSLSAPYEQYF. The CDR3 DNA follows: TGTGCCAGCAGCTTATCAGCCCCCTACGAGCAGTACTTC.

The chain has TRBV29-1 and TRBJ2-5; TRBD1 matches 8 bases. V trimming: 2 bases; J trimming: 5 bases; junction bases outside the gene matches: 10. The CDR3 consists of 15 residues. CDR1 and CDR2 from the germline V gene are SQVTM and ANQGSEA. The CDR3 nucleotides are TGCAGCGTTGAAAGGGCCAGGGGGCGCCGGGAGACCCAGTACTTC. Protein: CSVERARGRRETQYF.